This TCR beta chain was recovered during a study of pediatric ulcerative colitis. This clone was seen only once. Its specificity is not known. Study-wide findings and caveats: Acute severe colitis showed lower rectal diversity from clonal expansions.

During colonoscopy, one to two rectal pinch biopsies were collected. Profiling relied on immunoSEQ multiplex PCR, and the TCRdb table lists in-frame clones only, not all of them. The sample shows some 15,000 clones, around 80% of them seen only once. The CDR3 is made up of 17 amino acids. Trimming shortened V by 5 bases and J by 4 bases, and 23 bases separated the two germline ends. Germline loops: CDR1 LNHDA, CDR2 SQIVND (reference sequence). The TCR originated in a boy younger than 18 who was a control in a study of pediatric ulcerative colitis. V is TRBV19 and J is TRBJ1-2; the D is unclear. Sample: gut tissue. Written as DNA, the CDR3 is TGTGCCAGTAGTGCTATCGGGTCAAGCCTCTACCTCTATGGCTACACCTTC. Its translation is CASSAIGSSLYLYGYTF.